This T cell receptor beta chain comes out of a study of spatial heterogeneity in lung cancer. The wider study: In cases with available follow-up PBMC samples, these were sequenced at a median of roughly 23 months after resection.

This clonotype was found many times. TCRdb reanalysed the 5' RACE reads using MiXCR and keeps one entry per CDR3 protein. The table has tens of thousands of distinct CDR3 sequences, roughly 8.1% seen once. Regarding time point: blood at routine non-recurrence follow-up after resection. Frozen PBMC, nontumor lung or tumor provided whole RNA, which was sequenced unsorted. Source: PBMCs, taken at follow-up. The receptor was derived from a female donor with early-stage non-small cell lung cancer.

CDR3 amino acids: CASSSQGRPQETQYF. The CDR3 nucleotides read TGTGCCAGCAGTTCTCAGGGGAGACCCCAAGAGACCCAGTACTTC. J is TRBJ2-5 and V is TRBV28, with a tentative D call TRBD1 (6 bases). This CDR3 is 15 amino acids long. Per the germline V gene, CDR1 is MDHEN and CDR2 is SYDVKM. V lost 4 bases and J lost 1, with 13 bases in between. Based on the CDR3 plus reference TRBV28 and TRBJ2-5, the full variable domain is DVKVTQSSRYLVKRTGEKVFLECVQDMDHENMFWYRQDPGLGLRLIYFSYDVKMKEKGDIPEGYSVSREKKERFSLILESASTNQTSMYLCASSSQGRPQETQYFGPGTRLLVL.